This passage covers 9 T cell receptor beta chains from one sample sequenced in a study of chemoradiotherapy in HPV16-positive cancers. TCRdb's table, derived via immunoSEQ multiplex PCR, lists solely in-frame clones and lacks some. The sample lists roughly 29,000 clones; roughly nine tenths were seen once. Sequences were derived from blood, sampled from a patient who underwent chemoradiotherapy. The receptors originated from a human donor with HPV-associated anogenital cancer.

By its share, this clone is large. The rearrangement uses TRBV27 and TRBJ2-3; the D call may be TRBD1 or TRBD2 (7 bases each). The length of the CDR3 is 16 residues. V dropped 5 bases and J dropped 6 bases, with 21 bases sitting between them. The germline gives CDR1 MNHEY, CDR2 SMNVEV (reference sequence). Here the CDR3 DNA reads TGTGCCAGCAGTACCCTAGCAGGGGGGGGTTTGGATACGCAGTATTTT. This encodes CASSTLAGGGLDTQYF.

The rearrangement links TRBV12-5 to TRBJ2-5; D could derive from TRBD1 or TRBD2 (5 bases each). From germline, CDR1 is LGHNT and CDR2 FRNRAP. This CDR3 comprises 13 residues. V was pared by 6 bases and J by 1 base, with 9 bases between. CDR3 protein: CASGRGSQETQYF. The CDR3 nucleotides are TGTGCTAGTGGGAGGGGCAGCCAAGAGACCCAGTACTTC.

The chain is built from TRBV4-2 and TRBJ2-1; 7 nucleotides line up with TRBD2. Germline-derived CDR1 and CDR2 are LGHNA and YNFKEQ. J gave up 5 bases and V 3 bases, and 10 bases lay outside the gene matches. CDR3 length: 16 residues. The CDR3 is CASSQGGGRGDNEQFF. DNA of the CDR3: TGTGCCAGCAGCCAGGGTGGGGGGAGGGGAGACAATGAGCAGTTCTTC.

The CDR3 nucleotides read TGTGCCAGCAGCGCATCCGGGGTTAATAATTCACCCCTCCACTTT. Translation gives CASSASGVNNSPLHF. This sequence joins TRBV5-4 and TRBJ1-6; D remains ambiguous. Germline loops: CDR1 SGHNT, CDR2 YYREEE (reference sequence). V lost 4 bases, J lost 5 bases, and 13 bases lay in between. This CDR3 has 15 amino acids.

The chain uses TRBV19 and TRBJ1-5; 8 bases match TRBD1. Trimming cost V 5 bases and J 2 bases; bases outside gene matches: 2. Germline-derived CDR1 and CDR2 are LNHDA and SQIVND (reference sequence). This CDR3 spans 14 amino acids. CDR3 region: CASSLTGGNQPQHF. CDR3 DNA: TGTGCCAGTAGTCTGACAGGGGGCAATCAGCCCCAGCATTTT. The complete variable domain, with remaining parts taken from reference TRBV19 and TRBJ1-5, reads DGGITQSPKYLFRKEGQNVTLSCEQNLNHDAMYWYRQDPGQGLRLIYYSQIVNDFQKGDIAEGYSVSREKKESFPLTVTSAQKNPTAFYLCASSLTGGNQPQHFGDGTRLSIL.

The V and J genes are TRBV4-1 and TRBJ1-3; no clear D gene. The V end lost 1 base, the J end lost 0 bases, and 7 bases lay between the germline ends. The germline gives CDR1 MGHRA, CDR2 YSYEKL. This CDR3 is built from 15 residues. CDR3 bases: TGCGCCAGCAGCCAAGGCGGATACTCTGGAAACACCATATATTTT. Protein: CASSQGGYSGNTIYF.

This chain's CDR3 is CASSAGQGMGYTF. CDR3 DNA: TGCGCCAGCAGCGCGGGACAGGGGATGGGCTACACCTTC. The gene calls are TRBV5-1 and TRBJ1-2; 10 nucleotides agree with TRBD1. The trim removed 4 bases at V and 8 bases at J, leaving 5 bases unmatched. Germline-derived CDR1 and CDR2 are SGHRS and YFSETQ. This CDR3 is built from 13 residues.

This chain links TRBV28 with TRBJ2-7; 11 bases align to TRBD2. The CDR3 covers 16 residues. V was pared by 3 bases and J by 4 bases, with 8 bases of the junction left unmatched. Germline V gene lookup returns CDR1 MDHEN and CDR2 SYDVKM. The CDR3 reads CASSFGPGLADYEQYF. The CDR3 bases are TGTGCCAGCAGTTTCGGGCCGGGACTAGCGGATTACGAGCAGTACTTC.

The chain joins TRBV6-6 to TRBJ1-5; tentative D call: TRBD1 (5 bases). V was trimmed by 4 bases and J by 7 bases, leaving 11 bases between them. The CDR3 loop spans 13 amino acids. CDR1 and CDR2 (germline): MNHNY, SVGAGI (reference sequence). CDR3 sequence reads: CASSFGGGQPQHF. The CDR3 coding sequence is TGTGCCAGCAGTTTTGGGGGAGGGCAGCCCCAGCATTTT.